This T cell receptor beta chain was recorded in a study of control samples from healthy donors and cancer patients. In this sample, this clone turned up once. CDR3 length: 16 residues. The germline CDR1 and CDR2 sequences are MGHRA and YSYEKL. The junction had 2 bases not matched to a gene; V was cut back by 0 bases and J by 4 bases. Sequencing was performed with immunoSEQ multiplex PCR; in TCRdb, only in-frame clones are kept and a portion is missing. The sample includes around 200,000 clones, about 93% of them seen just once. The chain has TRBV4-1 and TRBJ2-1; 11 nucleotides align to TRBD2. The material sequenced was blood. The clonotype originates from a man between 18 and 35 years old in good health. The chain's CDR3 is CASSQDASGGYNEQFF. In DNA form, the CDR3 reads TGCGCCAGCAGCCAAGATGCTAGCGGGGGGTACAATGAGCAGTTCTTC.